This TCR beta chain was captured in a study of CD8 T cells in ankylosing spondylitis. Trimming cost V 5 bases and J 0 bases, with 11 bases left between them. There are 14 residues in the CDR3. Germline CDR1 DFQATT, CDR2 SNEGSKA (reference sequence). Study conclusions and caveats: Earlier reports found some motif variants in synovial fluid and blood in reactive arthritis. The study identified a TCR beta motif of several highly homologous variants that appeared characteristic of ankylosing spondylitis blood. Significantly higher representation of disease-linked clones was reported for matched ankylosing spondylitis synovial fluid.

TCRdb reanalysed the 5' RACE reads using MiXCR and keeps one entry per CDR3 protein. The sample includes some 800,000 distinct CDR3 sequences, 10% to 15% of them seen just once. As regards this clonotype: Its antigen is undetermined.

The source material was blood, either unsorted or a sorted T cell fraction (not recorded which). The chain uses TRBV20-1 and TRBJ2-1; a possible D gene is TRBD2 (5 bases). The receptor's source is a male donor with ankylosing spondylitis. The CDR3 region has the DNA TGCAGTGCTGAGGACTGGAGCTCCTACAATGAGCAGTTCTTC. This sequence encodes CSAEDWSSYNEQFF.